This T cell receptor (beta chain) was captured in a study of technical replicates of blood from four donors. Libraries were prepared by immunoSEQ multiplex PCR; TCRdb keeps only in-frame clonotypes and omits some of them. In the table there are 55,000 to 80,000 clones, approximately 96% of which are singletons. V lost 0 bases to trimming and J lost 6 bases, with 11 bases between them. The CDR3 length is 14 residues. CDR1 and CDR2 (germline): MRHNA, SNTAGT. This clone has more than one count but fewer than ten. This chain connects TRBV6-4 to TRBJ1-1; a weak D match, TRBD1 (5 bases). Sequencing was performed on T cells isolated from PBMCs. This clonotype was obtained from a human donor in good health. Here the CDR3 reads CASSDSGGQSEAFF. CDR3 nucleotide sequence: TGTGCCAGCAGTGACTCGGGAGGACAATCTGAAGCTTTCTTT.